The 26 T cell receptor beta chains below all came from one sample that was sequenced in a study of persistence of HIV-infected CD4 T cells. These TCRs are of unknown antigen specificity. The immunoSEQ assay was version 4, run in survey mode. TCRdb keeps only in-frame clones here, not all; method: immunoSEQ multiplex PCR. Among over 35,000 clones listed, around 90% were seen once. Anti-CD3/anti-CD28 beads served as a nonspecific positive control stimulus. Responding CD4+ T cells were sorted by upregulation of both CD40 ligand and CD69. The specimen was CD4+ T cells sorted from PBMCs after approximately 19-hour stimulation, collected from a patient who received antiretroviral therapy. Receptors originate from an adult man with HIV who was CMV-seropositive.

The chain combines TRBV7-9 with TRBJ1-2, with 8 bases fitting TRBD1. The CDR3 covers 13 residues. CDR1 is SEHNR, CDR2 FQNEAQ, per germline (reference sequence). J was trimmed by 8 bases and V by 3 bases; bases with no gene match: 5. CDR3 protein: CASSLRTGRGYTF. In DNA form, the CDR3 reads TGTGCCAGCAGCTTGCGGACAGGGAGAGGCTACACCTTC.

The rearrangement uses TRBV12-5 and TRBJ2-7; the D call may be TRBD1 or TRBD2 (7 bases each). This CDR3 spans 17 amino acids. V was pared by 4 bases and J by 4 bases, with 23 bases between. Per germline, CDR1 LGHNT and CDR2 FRNRAP. The CDR3: CASGSPPPGGAEYEQYF. CDR3 in DNA: TGTGCTAGTGGTTCCCCCCCACCAGGGGGGGCTGAGTACGAGCAGTACTTC.

J is TRBJ1-5 and V is TRBV2, with D uncertain. V was shortened by 2 bases and J by 3 bases, with 5 bases between the two germline ends. CDR1 and CDR2 from the germline V gene are SNHLY and FYNNEI. CDR3 length: 13 residues. The CDR3 region has the DNA TGTGCCAGCAGTGAAATGGTCAATCAGCCCCAGCATTTT. Its protein product is CASSEMVNQPQHF.

As for this clone: Other DNA variants within this sample encode the same CDR3. CDR3 bases: TGTGCCAGCAGTTTAGGCGGGGATGAAAAACTGTTTTTT. It codes for CASSLGGDEKLFF. V gene TRBV28 combines with J gene TRBJ1-4; D not certain. The CDR3 covers 13 residues. Germline lookup yields CDR1 MDHEN and CDR2 SYDVKM. V was shortened by 2 bases and J by 6 bases, with 7 bases between the two germline ends.

J is TRBJ2-3 and V is TRBV29-1; tentative D call: TRBD1 (6 bases). V lost 5 bases and J 2 bases, leaving 14 bases between the germline ends. In germline, CDR1 is SQVTM, CDR2 ANQGSEA. The CDR3 contains 14 residues. DNA for the CDR3: TGCAGCGTTACGACAGGTATAGACACAGATACGCAGTATTTT. Encoded protein: CSVTTGIDTDTQYF.

The chain employs TRBV28 and TRBJ2-7; D not certain. The germline CDR1 and CDR2 sequences are MDHEN and SYDVKM. V was trimmed by 7 bases and J by 0 bases, leaving 10 bases between them. The CDR3 length is 13 residues. The chain's CDR3 is CASNGMSSYEQYF. The CDR3 coding sequence is TGTGCCAGCAATGGCATGAGCTCCTACGAGCAGTACTTC.

The chain is built from TRBV6-5 and TRBJ1-2; 7 bases match TRBD1. Germline trimming cut 7 bases from V and 7 bases from J; bases unmatched to any gene: 12. Germline-derived CDR1 and CDR2 are MNHEY and SVGAGI. The CDR3 spans 14 residues. The CDR3 spells CASTAQGIPRGYTF. The CDR3 bases are TGTGCCAGCACCGCACAGGGGATCCCGCGTGGCTACACCTTC.

The V and J genes are TRBV29-1 and TRBJ1-1, with D unclear. The V end was cut by 2 bases, the J end by 6 bases, with 7 bases between. The CDR3 spans 11 residues. Germline V gene sequence: CDR1 SQVTM, CDR2 ANQGSEA. The CDR3 coding sequence is TGCAGCGTTGAAAGGTGGGCTGAAGCTTTCTTT. This sequence encodes CSVERWAEAFF. The full variable domain, in which reference TRBV29-1 and TRBJ1-1 provide the parts outside the CDR3, is SAVISQKPSRDICQRGTSLTIQCQVDSQVTMMFWYRQQPGQSLTLIATANQGSEATYESGFVIDKFPISRPNLTFSTLTVSNMSPEDSSIYLCSVERWAEAFFGQGTRLTVV.

V usage is TRBV30 and J usage is TRBJ1-5; D unclear. Looked up from germline, CDR1 is GTSNPN and CDR2 is SVGIG (reference sequence). CDR3 length equals 15 residues. V lost 3 bases to trimming and J lost 2 bases, with 14 bases between them. CDR3 nucleotides: TGTGCCTGGAGCCTGGGAGGGTCTGGCAATCAGCCCCAGCATTTT. Its protein product is CAWSLGGSGNQPQHF.

This chain uses TRBV2 with TRBJ2-5; D possibly matches TRBD1 or TRBD2 (5 bases each). CDR1 and CDR2 (germline): SNHLY, FYNNEI. The CDR3 is 15 residues long. The V gene lost 5 bases and the J gene lost 7 bases, with 20 bases spanning the gap. CDR3 DNA sequence: TGTGCCAGCAGTCCGTCGGGGACCGATCGGGGGACCCAGTACTTC. It translates to CASSPSGTDRGTQYF.

This clone has just a few counts. The V gene is TRBV6-5, the J gene TRBJ1-2; 7 bases agree with TRBD1. The CDR3 spans 13 residues. CDR1 and CDR2 from the germline V gene are MNHEY and SVGAGI. Trimming cost V 6 bases and J 6 bases; bases outside gene matches: 7. The CDR3 DNA is TGTGCCAGCAGCCAGACAGGGAAGGATGGCTACACCTTC. It codes for CASSQTGKDGYTF.

The CDR3 DNA is TGTGCCAGTAGTATTGGACAGCATGCGGGAAACACCATATATTTT. Translating gives CASSIGQHAGNTIYF. This rearrangement joins TRBV19 to TRBJ1-3; the D gene is possibly TRBD1 (6 bases). Trimming left V 3 bases short and J 4 bases short, with 13 bases between. The CDR3 consists of 15 residues. Germline V CDR1 and CDR2: LNHDA, SQIVND (reference sequence).

A single count supports this clone. This chain connects TRBV19 to TRBJ1-2; D not resolved. The germline V and J ends were trimmed by 7 bases and 0 bases, with 18 bases remaining between them. CDR3 size: 16 residues. The germline V gene has CDR1 LNHDA and CDR2 SQIVND (reference sequence). CDR3 DNA sequence: TGTGCCAGTAAGGCGGGCAGTACCTTGACTAACTATGGCTACACCTTC. Amino acids: CASKAGSTLTNYGYTF.

The chain recombines TRBV3-1 (or the pseudogene TRBV3-2) with TRBJ1-2; D is undetermined. CDR3 length: 12 amino acids. Looked up from germline, CDR1 is LGHDT and CDR2 is YNNKEL (reference sequence). V lost 0 bases to trimming and J lost 3 bases, with 2 bases between them. The CDR3 is CASSQDYYGYTF. CDR3 sequence (DNA): TGTGCCAGCAGCCAAGATTACTATGGCTACACCTTC.

The CDR3 reads CASSPSGAYGYTF. The CDR3 nucleotides are TGTGCCAGCAGTCCCTCAGGCGCCTATGGCTACACCTTC. The rearrangement links TRBV6-5 to TRBJ1-2; no clear D. The germline V and J ends were trimmed by 5 bases and 4 bases, with 11 bases remaining between them. This CDR3 contains 13 residues. Germline V gene data show CDR1 as MNHEY and CDR2 as SVGAGI.

The chain employs TRBV4-2 and TRBJ1-2; 9 bases fit TRBD1. With V trimmed by 4 bases and J by 3 bases, 6 bases remained unmatched. This CDR3 comprises 15 residues. CDR1 is LGHNA and CDR2 is YNFKEQ in the germline V gene. Here the CDR3 reads CASSPGDREYYGYTF. DNA for the CDR3: TGTGCCAGCAGCCCCGGGGACAGGGAGTACTATGGCTACACCTTC.

This chain joins TRBV6-5 and TRBJ2-7; 7 bases align to TRBD1. CDR1 is MNHEY and CDR2 is SVGAGI in the germline V gene. This CDR3 comprises 13 residues. V shed 2 bases, J shed 3 bases, and the junction held 1 base outside the gene matches. The DNA for the CDR3 is TGTGCCAGCAGTTACCGGACAGGCTACGAGCAGTACTTC. Translation: CASSYRTGYEQYF.

This rearrangement joins TRBV9 to TRBJ2-3, with 7 bases fitting TRBD2. Trimming took 0 bases from V and 2 from J; bases not matched to a gene: 3. The CDR3 is made up of 15 amino acids. Looked up from germline, CDR1 is SGDLS and CDR2 is YYNGEE. The CDR3 region has the DNA TGTGCCAGCAGCGTAGTCGGGGGGAACACAGATACGCAGTATTTT. It is translated as CASSVVGGNTDTQYF.

The chain uses TRBV9 and TRBJ1-6; D perhaps matches TRBD1 (6 bases). The V end lost 0 bases, the J end lost 7 bases, and 11 bases lay between the germline ends. CDR1 and CDR2 (germline): SGDLS, YYNGEE. This CDR3 region has 15 residues. The CDR3 region is CASSVGAGDNSPLHF. CDR3 DNA: TGTGCCAGCAGCGTAGGTGCAGGGGACAATTCACCCCTCCACTTT.

J is TRBJ1-1 and V is TRBV18, with D unresolved. CDR1 KGHSH and CDR2 LQKENI come from the germline V gene. The CDR3 runs to 12 residues. Trimming removed 3 bases from V and 8 bases from J, with 10 bases in between. The CDR3 DNA reads as TGTGCCAGCTCACCGGGGTCGAACGAAGCTTTCTTT. Residues: CASSPGSNEAFF.

V usage is TRBV6-1 and J usage is TRBJ2-1, with a possible D match to TRBD2 (5 bases). Trimming cost V 2 bases and J 4 bases, with 12 bases left between them. CDR3 length equals 15 residues. Germline V CDR1 and CDR2: MNHNS, SASEGT. The CDR3 spells CASSEMVGRYNEQFF. CDR3 DNA: TGTGCCAGCAGTGAAATGGTAGGGAGATACAATGAGCAGTTCTTC.

The chain joins TRBV11-3 to TRBJ2-6; D is ambiguous. Per the germline V gene, CDR1 is SGHNT and CDR2 is YENEEA. V lost 0 bases and J lost 0, with 12 bases in between. The CDR3 is 18 residues long. CDR3 DNA: TGTGCCAGCAGCTTAGATGGAGCCCTAAGCTCTGGGGCCAACGTCCTGACTTTC. The encoded protein is CASSLDGALSSGANVLTF.

This chain links TRBV3-1 (or the pseudogene TRBV3-2) with TRBJ1-2, with D possibly matching TRBD1 (5 bases). Trimming removed 1 base at V and 8 bases at J, with 14 bases between. The CDR3 has 14 amino acids. Germline assignment: CDR1 LGHDT and CDR2 YNNKEL (reference sequence). For the CDR3, the DNA is TGTGCCAGCAGCCAAGCAGACGGGGCAGACGGCTACACCTTC. Protein: CASSQADGADGYTF.

CDR3 protein: CASRRGGSHNEQFF. As DNA, the CDR3 is TGTGCCAGCAGGCGGGGGGGCAGCCACAATGAGCAGTTCTTC. This chain joins TRBV28 and TRBJ2-1; 9 bases align to TRBD2. CDR1 is MDHEN and CDR2 is SYDVKM in the germline V gene. The CDR3 runs 14 residues. The ends lost 6 bases at V and 5 bases at J; junction bases unmatched: 5.

J is TRBJ1-3 and V is TRBV3-1 (or the pseudogene TRBV3-2); D is ambiguous. The CDR3 totals 15 residues. The germline gives CDR1 LGHDT, CDR2 YNNKEL (reference sequence). V was shortened by 5 bases and J by 0 bases, with 11 bases between the two germline ends. The CDR3 DNA reads TGTGCCAGCAGCTCGGACGGCAGCTCTGGAAACACCATATATTTT. Its translation: CASSSDGSSGNTIYF.

The chain uses TRBV7-3 and TRBJ2-3; D ambiguous. CDR3 length: 14 amino acids. Germline CDR1 is SGHTA and CDR2 is FQGTGA. Trimming removed 5 bases at V and 0 bases at J, with 9 bases between. The CDR3 nucleotides read TGTGCCAGCAGCCTTGAGAGGAGCACAGATACGCAGTATTTT. This translates into CASSLERSTDTQYF.